This T cell receptor beta chain is from a study of blood T cell repertoires in COVID-19. Whole-study context: Spain, Italy and the United States supplied samples that represented acute and convalescent COVID-19. Sample material is recorded as cDNA or gDNA derived from T cells, B-cell-depleted T cells, or PBMCs.

Sequenced by immunoSEQ multiplex PCR; TCRdb stores in-frame clones only, minus some. This table has about 260,000 clones, about 85% appearing once. The receptor comes from a woman between 45 and 65 years old who had recovered from COVID-19. Sequenced sample: peripheral blood.

Here the CDR3 DNA reads TGTGCCAGCAGTGCACTCGGGGTTCGGACTGAAGCTTTCTTT. Translating gives CASSALGVRTEAFF. This chain joins TRBV25-1 and TRBJ1-1; D is unresolved. Germline CDR1 MGHDK, CDR2 SYGVNS. Trimming removed 4 bases at V and 5 bases at J, with 14 bases between. The CDR3 sequence is 14 residues long.